Below, 16 T cell receptor beta chains from the same sample are listed, as sequenced in a study of blood T cell repertoires in COVID-19. Repertoires were generated with immunoSEQ multiplex PCR, while TCRdb's copy carries only in-frame clones and drops some. This sample carries roughly 69,000 clones, around four fifths of them seen once, and the ten largest clones take approximately 12%. The sequencing sample was made of peripheral blood. The receptors originated from a human donor in a cohort sampled during active COVID-19.

This clone was found a few times. This chain joins TRBV5-8 and TRBJ2-3; 13 nucleotides agree with TRBD2. The CDR3 consists of 20 residues. Germline CDR1 is SGHTS and CDR2 is YDEGEE. V shed 5 bases and J 2 bases; nucleotides not matched to a gene: 17. The CDR3, as DNA: TGTGCCAGCAGGCTATGGGGACTAGCGGGGTCTCTTACCGCCACAGATACGCAGTATTTT. Its protein product is CASRLWGLAGSLTATDTQYF.

The gene calls are TRBV6-5 and TRBJ2-1; the match to TRBD2 covers 8 bases. CDR1 and CDR2 (germline): MNHEY, SVGAGI. Losses at the gene ends were 8 bases for V and 4 bases for J; bases not matched to a gene: 7. This CDR3 is 14 amino acids long. CDR3 nucleotide sequence: TGTGCCAGCCTAAGCGGGAGTTCTTACAATGAGCAGTTCTTC. Protein product: CASLSGSSYNEQFF.

The chain combines TRBV15 with TRBJ2-7; 9 nucleotides align to TRBD1. V was clipped by 2 bases and J by 3 bases; unmatched bases: 5. Germline V gene lookup returns CDR1 LNHNV and CDR2 YYDKDF (reference sequence). The CDR3 length is 15 residues. In DNA form, the CDR3 reads TGTGCCACCAGCAGACTAGGGACAGGGATCTACGAGCAGTACTTC. This sequence encodes CATSRLGTGIYEQYF. Supplemented by reference TRBV15 and TRBJ2-7, the full variable domain reads DAMVIQNPRYQVTQFGKPVTLSCSQTLNHNVMYWYQQKSSQAPKLLFHYYDKDFNNEADTPDNFQSRRPNTSFCFLDIRSPGLGDTAMYLCATSRLGTGIYEQYFGPGTRLTVT.

A note on this clone: Compared with germline, one end of the junction differs, possibly owing to a read error. The chain carries TRBV28 and TRBJ1-1, with TRBD1 matching over 9 bases. The CDR3 consists of 17 residues. The germline V gene encodes CDR1 MDHEN and CDR2 SYDVKM. CDR3 amino acids: CASSELNIVGTGYEGFF. CDR3 sequence (DNA): TGTGCCAGCAGTGAACTCAACATTGTGGGGACAGGGTATGAAGGTTTCTTT.

This clone was seen a few times. The chain combines TRBV27 with TRBJ2-3; tentatively, D is TRBD2 (5 bases). The germline gives CDR1 MNHEY, CDR2 SMNVEV (reference sequence). Trimming removed 7 bases from V and 4 bases from J, with 15 bases in between. This CDR3 has 14 amino acids. CDR3 in amino acids: CASTRGLDADTQYF. In nucleotides, the CDR3 is TGTGCCAGCACCCGCGGACTCGATGCAGATACGCAGTATTTT.

The chain is built from TRBV11-2 and TRBJ1-2; unclear D gene. CDR1 SGHAT and CDR2 FQNNGV come from the germline V gene. Trimming removed 6 bases at V and 1 base at J, with 18 bases between. The CDR3 has 16 amino acids. CDR3 nucleotides: TGTGCCAGCAGGCCCGTTTCCGCCCTAAATAACTATGGCTACACCTTC. Its translation is CASRPVSALNNYGYTF.

V and J are TRBV6-1 and TRBJ1-5; tentatively, D is TRBD1 (6 bases). Trimming left V 4 bases short and J 1 base short, with 17 bases between. From germline, CDR1 is MNHNS and CDR2 SASEGT. CDR3 length equals 17 residues. This chain's CDR3 is CASSGQGRGRSNQPQHF. The CDR3 region has the DNA TGTGCCAGCAGTGGTCAAGGGAGGGGGAGAAGCAATCAGCCCCAGCATTTT.

This chain joins TRBV4-1 and TRBJ1-5; a possible D gene is TRBD1 (5 bases). Deletions cut 0 bases from V and 6 bases from J, with 12 bases between. Germline V gene sequence: CDR1 MGHRA, CDR2 YSYEKL. The CDR3 spans 15 residues. CDR3 DNA: TGCGCCAGCAGCCAAGAGTTCTGGGGCAGTCAGCCCCAGCATTTT. This encodes CASSQEFWGSQPQHF.

The chain recombines TRBV28 with TRBJ1-2; D gene unclear. From germline, CDR1 is MDHEN and CDR2 SYDVKM. Between the trimmed V and J ends, which lost 3 bases and 3 bases, there was a span of 11 bases. This CDR3 contains 14 residues. The CDR3 protein is CASSFNSRDYGYTF. CDR3 in DNA: TGTGCCAGCAGTTTTAACAGCAGAGACTATGGCTACACCTTC.

This clone is medium-sized (0.01 to 0.1%) in the sample. This chain connects TRBV28 to TRBJ1-1, with 8 nucleotides matching TRBD1. CDR1 is MDHEN and CDR2 is SYDVKM in the germline V gene. This CDR3 contains 14 residues. The trim removed 5 bases at V and 4 bases at J, leaving 6 bases unmatched. The CDR3 loop is CASSRQGLGTEAFF. In DNA form, the CDR3 reads TGTGCCAGCAGTCGACAGGGGCTGGGCACTGAAGCTTTCTTT.

CDR3 DNA sequence: TGTGCCAGCAGTTACTCGACAGCCTACGAGCAGTACTTC. The encoded protein is CASSYSTAYEQYF. The chain recombines TRBV6-6 with TRBJ2-7; weak D call: TRBD1 (5 bases). The CDR3 is 13 amino acids. The V end was cut by 0 bases, the J end by 2 bases, with 5 bases between. Germline V gene data show CDR1 as MNHNY and CDR2 as SVGAGI (reference sequence).

This clone has only a few counts. The chain employs TRBV7-9 and TRBJ1-1; possible D gene TRBD1, 5 bases. V lost 1 base and J 0 bases, leaving 12 bases between the germline ends. Germline V gene sequence: CDR1 SEHNR, CDR2 FQNEAQ (reference sequence). CDR3 size: 16 residues. The CDR3 region has the DNA TGTGCCAGCAGCTTAGGAGTTGGGGGGGTGAACACTGAAGCTTTCTTT. It encodes CASSLGVGGVNTEAFF.

The chain combines TRBV7-4 with TRBJ2-7; 7 bases align to TRBD2. CDR3 length equals 14 residues. The V and J ends lost 5 bases and 1 base, in that order; junction bases with no gene match: 5. Germline loops: CDR1 SGHVT, CDR2 SQSDAQ. The CDR3 bases are TGTGCCAGCAGCATTAGCGGGCCGTCCTACGAGCAGTACTTC. Translation: CASSISGPSYEQYF. Full variable domain (remainder filled in from reference TRBV7-4 and TRBJ2-7): GAGVSQSPRYKVAKRGRDVALRCDSISGHVTLYWYRQTLGQGSEVLTYSQSDAQRDKSGRPSGRFSAERPERSVSTLKIQRTEQGDSAVYLCASSISGPSYEQYFGPGTRLTVT.

The chain joins TRBV7-2 to TRBJ2-7, with 8 bases aligning to TRBD2. Germline CDR1 is SGHTA and CDR2 is FQGNSA. This CDR3 has 19 amino acids. V dropped 4 bases and J dropped 3; count of bases not matched to a gene: 20. The CDR3 DNA follows: TGTGCCAGCAGCTGGCCTCAGCGGGAGAATGGTAGGGATTTCTACGAGCAGTACTTC. Amino acid sequence: CASSWPQRENGRDFYEQYF.

The V gene is TRBV5-4, the J gene TRBJ1-1; 7 positions match TRBD1. Germline CDR1 SGHNT, CDR2 YYREEE (reference sequence). J was trimmed by 0 bases and V by 2 bases; bases with no gene match: 4. This CDR3 is 15 amino acids long. Written as DNA, the CDR3 is TGTGCCAGCAGCTTTGCGGACAGGTTGAACACTGAAGCTTTCTTT. Translation gives CASSFADRLNTEAFF. The variable domain in full, completed from reference TRBV5-4 and TRBJ1-1, reads ETGVTQSPTHLIKTRGQQVTLRCSSQSGHNTVSWYQQALGQGPQFIFQYYREEENGRGNFPPRFSGLQFPNYSSELNVNALELDDSALYLCASSFADRLNTEAFFGQGTRLTVV.

The chain links TRBV29-1 to TRBJ2-1, with D possibly matching TRBD2 (6 bases). The CDR3 sequence is 12 residues long. The ends were cut back, 4 bases at V and 6 bases at J, with 10 bases in the middle. CDR1 and CDR2 (germline): SQVTM, ANQGSEA. CDR3 nucleotide sequence: TGCAGCGTTGTGGCTAGCGTCAATGAGCAGTTCTTC. It specifies CSVVASVNEQFF.